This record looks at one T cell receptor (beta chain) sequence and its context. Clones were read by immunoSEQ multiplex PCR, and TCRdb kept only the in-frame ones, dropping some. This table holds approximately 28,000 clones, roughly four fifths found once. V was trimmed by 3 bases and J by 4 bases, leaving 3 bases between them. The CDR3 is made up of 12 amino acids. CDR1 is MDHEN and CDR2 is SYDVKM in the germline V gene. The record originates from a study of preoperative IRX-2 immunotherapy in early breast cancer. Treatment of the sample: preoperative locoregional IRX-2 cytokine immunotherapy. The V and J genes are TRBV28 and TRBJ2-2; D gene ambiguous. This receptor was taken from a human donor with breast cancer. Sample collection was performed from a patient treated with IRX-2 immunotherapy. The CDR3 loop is CASSLVTGELFF. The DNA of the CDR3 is TGTGCCAGCAGTTTGGTCACCGGGGAGCTGTTTTTT.